Listed below are T cell receptor beta chains from one sample, sequenced in a study of T cell clones after liver transplantation. Here immunoSEQ multiplex PCR was the method, and the copy in TCRdb shows in-frame clones only, minus some. The sample shows over 90,000 clones, 80% to 90% of them seen only once. The sample consisted of CD4+ T cells from blood, taken around 48 months after liver transplant. The receptors were gathered from a human patient who received a liver transplant. Some of the T cells may derive from the graft donor. Both conserved end residues are trimmed from each CDR3.

v_call | cdr3_aa
TRBV19 | ASTPDRANQPQH
TRBV2 | ASSDDTGPEANYGYT
TRBV7-6 | ASSSLGHLTETQY
TRBV27 | ASSRDRGEQY
TRBV6-1 | ASSEAGHSNQPQH
TRBV6-5 | ASSRTSGRPH
TRBV7-9 | ASSFTGPLYTGELF
TRBV7-2 | ASSLSGRSIGELF
TRBV18 | ASSRGGDQETQY
TRBV6-5 | ASSYSNRGYTEAF
TRBV2 | ASSENNSPLH
TRBV5-1 | ASSLVIRDGYT
TRBV7-2 | ASSWGLARTDTQY
TRBV27 | ASSFQGARNEQF
TRBV27 | ASRKFTGFQETQY
TRBV7-3 | ASSLGPSSGRKDNEQF
TRBV5-1 | ASSLVGTEQY
TRBV10-2 | ASSDLGQGTAPEAF
TRBV2 | ASSARWDSTEAF
TRBV7-2 | ASSLGHPKTQY
TRBV28 | ASSPEWGGQPQH
TRBV29-1 | SVAEKGGQRQPQH
TRBV27 | ASSRGDRFNSPLH
TRBV23-1 | ASSQGNTGNYGYT
TRBV28 | SSGTGGQPQH
TRBV15 | ATSQLSRVGNEQF
TRBV9 | ASSADIGNQPQH
TRBV19 | ASQLTGTGEVFDYGYT
TRBV7-8 | ASSFDRGSGDYGYT
TRBV19 | ASSTLAGSPAGELF
TRBV4-2 | ASSQDVGNQPQH
TRBV29-1 | SVSSHALQSGYT
TRBV7-9 | ASSLHGIPEQY
TRBV5-1 | ASSSGGSYTEQF
TRBV19 | ASRTAGDRRRDGYT
TRBV7-2 | ASSPRDRDYNEQF
TRBV6-5 | ASSYGGAGELF
TRBV12-5 | ASSGPDTEAF
TRBV5-1 | ASSLGGTNQETQY
TRBV10-2 | ASMNQETQY
TRBV7-9 | ASSRTSGMNTGELF